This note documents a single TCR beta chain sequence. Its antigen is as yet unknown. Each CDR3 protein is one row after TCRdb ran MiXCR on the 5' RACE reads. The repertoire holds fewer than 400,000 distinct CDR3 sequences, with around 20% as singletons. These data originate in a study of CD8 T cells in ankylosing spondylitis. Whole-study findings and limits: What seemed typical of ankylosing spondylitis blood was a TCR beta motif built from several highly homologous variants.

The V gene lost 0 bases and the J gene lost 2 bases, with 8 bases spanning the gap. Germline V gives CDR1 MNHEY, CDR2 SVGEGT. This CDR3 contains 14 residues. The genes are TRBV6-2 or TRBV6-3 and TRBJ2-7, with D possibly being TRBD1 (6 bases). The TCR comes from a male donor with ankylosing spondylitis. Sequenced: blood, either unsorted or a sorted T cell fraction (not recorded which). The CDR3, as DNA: TGTGCCAGCAGTTACTCGAGGACAGCCTACGAGCAGTACTTC. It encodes CASSYSRTAYEQYF.